The T cell receptor beta chain under discussion was sequenced for a study of cytomegalovirus exposure and HLA in healthy donors. General study points: A later analysis reported that several of the most significant clusters appeared to be linked to common viral pathogens, among them Epstein-Barr virus. TRBV6-2, TRBV6-3 and some other V segments were unresolvable in 87-base-pair reads.

In the PCR, 60 Vbeta and 13 Jbeta primers were used. Sequencing used immunoSEQ multiplex PCR; TCRdb keeps in-frame clones, though not all of them. Among 150,000 to 200,000 clones listed, 65% to 85% were seen once. The V and J ends lost 0 bases and 7 bases respectively, with 9 bases between them. There are 13 residues in the CDR3. The germline gives CDR1 MGHDK, CDR2 SYGVNS. To note about this clone: Its antigen is unidentified.

The chain employs TRBV25-1 and TRBJ1-2, with D tentatively TRBD1 (5 bases). This receptor was identified in a woman in her 40s in good health and CMV-seropositive. Material: PBMCs. The CDR3 DNA reads TGTGCCAGCAGTGAATATGCGGGACGTGGCTACACCTTC. Translation gives CASSEYAGRGYTF.